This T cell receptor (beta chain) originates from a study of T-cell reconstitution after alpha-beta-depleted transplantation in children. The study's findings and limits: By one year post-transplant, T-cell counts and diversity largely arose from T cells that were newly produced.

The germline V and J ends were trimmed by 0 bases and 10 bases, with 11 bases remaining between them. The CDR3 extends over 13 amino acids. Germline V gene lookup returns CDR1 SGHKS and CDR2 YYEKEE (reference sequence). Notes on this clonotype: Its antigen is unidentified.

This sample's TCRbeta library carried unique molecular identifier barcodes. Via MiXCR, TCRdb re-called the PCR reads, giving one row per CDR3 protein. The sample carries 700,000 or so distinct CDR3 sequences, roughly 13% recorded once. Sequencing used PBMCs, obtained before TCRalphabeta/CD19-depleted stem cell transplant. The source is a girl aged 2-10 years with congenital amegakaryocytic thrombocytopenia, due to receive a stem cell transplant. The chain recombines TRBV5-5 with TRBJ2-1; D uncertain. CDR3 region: CASSLDAVPEQFF. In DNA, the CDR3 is TGTGCCAGCAGCTTGGATGCAGTCCCCGAGCAGTTCTTC.